This TCR beta chain originates from a study of blood T cell repertoires in COVID-19. In germline, CDR1 is MNHEY, CDR2 SVGAGI. The CDR3 extends over 15 amino acids. V was pared by 6 bases and J by 0 bases, with 15 bases between. TCRdb's copy holds only in-frame clones and misses some; the assay was immunoSEQ multiplex PCR. The repertoire holds around 140,000 clones, approximately 81% seen once, with 8.4% in the top ten. This TCR was sampled from a woman aged 55-69 years with active or convalescent COVID-19. The chain joins TRBV6-5 to TRBJ2-7, with a tentative D call TRBD1 (6 bases). The sequenced sample consisted of peripheral blood. CDR3 sequence reads: CASSQTRGSSYEQYV. As DNA, the CDR3 is TGTGCCAGCAGCCAAACTAGGGGGAGCTCCTACGAGCAGTACGTC.